This is a list of T cell receptor beta chains from one sample in a study of human T cells and chemical hapten exposure. TCRdb re-called the RACE reads with MiXCR, one entry per CDR3 protein. The sample yields 95,000 or so distinct CDR3 sequences, roughly an eighth seen once. The source was whole blood, collected in connection with sensitization to the hapten diphenylcyclopropenone (DPC). The receptor source for this set is a woman aged 40 to 49 with alopecia areata. Some clones in this sample may be carry-over from other donors' samples. CDR3s include the opening cysteine and the closing phenylalanine or tryptophan. A D gene is named only where the DNA matches it firmly. Not every row has a clone size; where given, it reads once, few, many or a size class.

j_gene,abundance,d_gene,v_gene,len,CDR3nt,CDR3aa
TRBJ1-1,many,-,TRBV9,13,TGTGCCAGCAGCGGGGATCCCGGCACTGAAGCTTTCTTT,CASSGDPGTEAFF
TRBJ2-4,-,TRBD2,TRBV6-1,15,TGTGCCAGCAGGAGCGGGGGGGCGGCCAAAAACATTCAGTACTTC,CASRSGGAAKNIQYF
TRBJ1-5,-,-,TRBV19,12,TGTGCCAGTAGTATTCGGAATCAGCCCCAGCATTTT,CASSIRNQPQHF
TRBJ2-3,-,-,TRBV30,14,TGTGCCTGGAGTGTGCGCCGTGGGTGGGATACGCAGTATTTT,CAWSVRRGWDTQYF
TRBJ2-6,-,TRBD1,TRBV20-1,13,TGCAGTGCTCGACAGGGTGGAGCCAACGTCCTGACTTTC,CSARQGGANVLTF
TRBJ1-2,few,-,TRBV18,12,TGTGCCAGCTCACCACGCAACGATGGCTACACCTTC,CASSPRNDGYTF
TRBJ2-3,many,-,TRBV4-2,16,TGTGCCAGCAGCCAAGGTGCGGGTACTAGCACAGATACGCAGTATTTT,CASSQGAGTSTDTQYF
TRBJ1-2,-,-,TRBV7-9,15,TGTGCCAGCAGCCCAGCGGAGGGAGGGATATATGGCTACACCTTC,CASSPAEGGIYGYTF
TRBJ2-1,many,-,TRBV18,13,TGTGCCAGCTCACCCGCTTTTGGGAATGAGCAGTTCTTC,CASSPAFGNEQFF
TRBJ2-7,-,-,TRBV18,14,TGTGCCAGCTCACCACCATCCGAAACCTACGAGCAGTACTTC,CASSPPSETYEQYF
TRBJ1-1,many,-,TRBV7-2,20,TGTGCCAGCAGCTTAAGATCCCGCCCAGGGAGGGGCGCCATGAACACTGAAGCTTTCTTT,CASSLRSRPGRGAMNTEAFF
TRBJ1-1,-,-,TRBV29-1,13,TGCAGCGTACAAAGGTTCATGAACACTGAAGCTTTCTTT,CSVQRFMNTEAFF
TRBJ1-5,many,-,TRBV4-3,14,TGCGCCAGCAGCCAAGATTCATCGGATCAGCCCCAGCATTTT,CASSQDSSDQPQHF
TRBJ1-5,-,TRBD1,TRBV12-3/TRBV12-4,13,TGTGCCAGCAGGGGACAGCTCAATCAGCCCCAGCATTTT,CASRGQLNQPQHF
TRBJ1-1,many,TRBD1,TRBV10-2,13,TGCGCCAGCAGAGCAGGGGGGAACACTGAAGCTTTCTTT,CASRAGGNTEAFF
TRBJ1-6,many,-,TRBV6-5,17,TGTGCCAGCAGTTACTCTACCACAGGGTCTTCTAATTCACCCCTCCACTTT,CASSYSTTGSSNSPLHF
TRBJ1-2,few,TRBD1,TRBV3-1,14,TGTGCCAGCAGCCAGACAGGGGTCAACGGTGGCTACACCTTC,CASSQTGVNGGYTF
TRBJ1-1,few,-,TRBV12-3/TRBV12-4,14,TGTGCCAGCAGTTTTCGGCGGGGCGGCACTGAAGCTTTCTTT,CASSFRRGGTEAFF
TRBJ2-1,-,-,TRBV30,15,TGTGCCTGGAGTGTAGGCCGTAGCTCCTACAATGAGCAGTTCTTC,CAWSVGRSSYNEQFF
TRBJ2-7,few,-,TRBV7-8,14,TGTGCCAGCAGCTCCAGCGAGCGGTCGGGAGAGCAGTACTTC,CASSSSERSGEQYF
TRBJ2-1,many,TRBD1,TRBV12-3/TRBV12-4,15,TGTGCCAGCAGTGCCCTGGGCACAGGGGGCAATGAGCAGTTCTTC,CASSALGTGGNEQFF
TRBJ2-3,few,-,TRBV6-5,14,TGTGCCAGCAGTGCACAGGGTCGCACAGATACGCAGTATTTT,CASSAQGRTDTQYF
TRBJ2-2,many,-,TRBV2,13,TGTGCCAGCAGTGAAGGCGAGGCCGGGGAGCTGTTTTTT,CASSEGEAGELFF